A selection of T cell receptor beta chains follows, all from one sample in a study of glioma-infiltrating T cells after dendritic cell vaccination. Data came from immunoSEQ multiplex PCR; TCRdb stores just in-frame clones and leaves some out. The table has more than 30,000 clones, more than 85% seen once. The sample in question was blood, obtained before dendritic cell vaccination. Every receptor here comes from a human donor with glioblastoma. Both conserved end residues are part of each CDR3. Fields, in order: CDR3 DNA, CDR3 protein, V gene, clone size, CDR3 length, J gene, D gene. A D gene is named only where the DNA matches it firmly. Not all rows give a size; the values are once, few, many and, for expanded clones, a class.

CDR3nt: TGTGCCAGCAGCGCCCGACAGGGCCCCTTGTACTTC
CDR3aa: CASSARQGPLYF
v_gene: TRBV5-6
abundance: .
len: 12
j_gene: TRBJ2-7
d_gene: TRBD1

CDR3nt: TGTGCCAGCAGCTTAGGTGGGTTGGTTGACAGACCCTACGAGCAGTACTTC
CDR3aa: CASSLGGLVDRPYEQYF
v_gene: TRBV11-2
abundance: .
len: 17
j_gene: TRBJ2-7
d_gene: .

CDR3nt: TGTGCCAGCAGCTTATCTTGGGACAAACCCCAAGAGACCCAGTACTTC
CDR3aa: CASSLSWDKPQETQYF
v_gene: TRBV7-6
abundance: .
len: 16
j_gene: TRBJ2-5
d_gene: .

CDR3nt: TGCGCCAGCAGCGGGCGAGGGGAGCAGTTCTTC
CDR3aa: CASSGRGEQFF
v_gene: TRBV5-1
abundance: .
len: 11
j_gene: TRBJ2-1
d_gene: .

CDR3nt: TGTGCCAGCAGTAACGCACGGGGAAGTTGGGTCCCGATCGAGCAGTACTTC
CDR3aa: CASSNARGSWVPIEQYF
v_gene: TRBV6-4
abundance: .
len: 17
j_gene: TRBJ2-7
d_gene: .

CDR3nt: TGCAGTGCCCACGGGAACACTGAAGCTTTCTTT
CDR3aa: CSAHGNTEAFF
v_gene: TRBV20-1
abundance: .
len: 11
j_gene: TRBJ1-1
d_gene: .

CDR3nt: TGTGCCAGCAGCCCCGGGACAGCAACTAATGAAAAACTGTTTTTT
CDR3aa: CASSPGTATNEKLFF
v_gene: TRBV2
abundance: .
len: 15
j_gene: TRBJ1-4
d_gene: TRBD1

CDR3nt: TGTGCCAGCAGCCCGAGCGGGGGCCATCGAGAGACCCAGTACTTC
CDR3aa: CASSPSGGHRETQYF
v_gene: TRBV5-5
abundance: few
len: 15
j_gene: TRBJ2-5
d_gene: TRBD2

CDR3nt: TGTGCCACCAGGGTCTTGGCTGGAAACACCATATATTTT
CDR3aa: CATRVLAGNTIYF
v_gene: TRBV19
abundance: .
len: 13
j_gene: TRBJ1-3
d_gene: .

CDR3nt: TGCGCCAGCAGCCACCCTGGACAGGCGAAAGAGACCCAGTACTTC
CDR3aa: CASSHPGQAKETQYF
v_gene: TRBV4-1
abundance: .
len: 15
j_gene: TRBJ2-5
d_gene: TRBD1

CDR3nt: TGTGCCAGCAGTGAAATACGGGGGGCCCAAGAGACCCAGTACTTC
CDR3aa: CASSEIRGAQETQYF
v_gene: TRBV25-1
abundance: .
len: 15
j_gene: TRBJ2-5
d_gene: .